This T cell receptor (beta chain) was observed in a study of T cell responses to AZD1222 COVID-19 vaccine. Study in general: Both about-4-week and about-12-week second-dose recipients were combined. Overall study findings and caveats: Just 5 to 7 people given AZD1222 tested seropositive at baseline. Donors, mostly white British, included more females; clonal diversity was possibly underestimated. None of the repertoires were sampled until the peak T cell response had passed.

As to this clone: What it binds is unknown.

Only in-frame clones appear in the TCRdb table, and some are missing; sequencing was by immunoSEQ multiplex PCR. This table holds about 78,000 clones, about 82% found once. V lost 0 bases to trimming and J lost 5 bases, with 10 bases between them. This CDR3 has 14 amino acids. Germline CDR1 and CDR2: SGDLS and YYNGEE. This clonotype originated in an adult in good health. The sample was peripheral blood, taken on day 0 of AZD1222 vaccination. This chain joins TRBV9 and TRBJ2-3; D might be TRBD1 or TRBD2, each matching 6 bases. The DNA for the CDR3 is TGTGCCAGCAGCGTAGAAGGAGGGGGAGATACGCAGTATTTT. Protein product: CASSVEGGGDTQYF.